This T cell receptor (beta chain) came from a study of human T cells and chemical hapten exposure (dated by TCRdb to 2020 to 2023). Some background on the complete study: Libraries were pooled for sequencing, and per-sample TCR yields varied mainly because of small differences in library volumes within the pool. The study tracked peripheral blood TCR repertoire changes in vivo during primary and secondary sensitization to the hapten diphenylcyclopropenone (DPC) in alopecia patients.

During library preparation, unique molecular identifiers were attached to individual cDNA molecules so that TCRs could be counted quantitatively and reproducibly. Each blood RNA sample was used to sequence both TCR alpha and TCR beta chains. Per the source publication's procedure: A median of approximately 100,000 TCRs per sample was observed, with a range of roughly 23,224 to 750,000. V, J and CDR3 annotation of the TCR reads was carried out using the Decombinator software suite. To make PS versus PT1 abundance plots, every sample was subsampled to the same number of TCRs (28,000). TCRs were defined as expanded if absent before sensitization and observed at least eight times at the 2-week time point. TCRdb took the public reads, trimmed them with fastp at Q25, ran MiXCR for clone calling and kept in-frame beta chains. Rows with a matching CDR3 protein are joined into one entry that keeps the most common DNA and genes. In this record, the V and J calls reflect TCRdb's handling and not the investigators' own analysis. The sample contains around 120,000 distinct CDR3 sequences, over 7.5% of them found a single time. The ten largest clones represent roughly 1.5% of the sample.

Total RNA was isolated from unfractionated whole blood collected in Tempus Blood RNA tubes. Roughly five healthy volunteers acted as controls for TCR sequencing and had blood drawn at day 0, 2 weeks and 6 weeks. Results and caveats for the whole study, not just this receptor: No change with DPC sensitization was found in the number of TCRs above 1 in 1000 frequency, and no evidence of global repertoire structure alterations was found. After repeated subsampling, the strength of the expansion versus patch-test correlation and the threshold at which it became significant changed.

Trimming takes 5 bases off V and 0 bases off J; junction bases not matched to a gene: 7. Taken from cysteine to phenylalanine, the CDR3 has 16 residues. The DNA shown is the 48-base CDR3, in frame from base 1. CDR1 and CDR2, looked up from the germline V gene, are LGHNA and YNFKEQ. There are many counts of this clonotype. Its antigen specificity is not known. The input lacks base qualities; no much larger clone sits a single base away. This TCR derives from a human donor in good health. Some clones in this sample may be carry-over from other donors' samples. Donor details come from another sample of the same person, matched by shared clones. The sequenced sample was whole blood. The sequence is built from TRBV4-2 and TRBJ2-1, with 7 bases matching TRBD2. The CDR3 reads CASSLSGASSYNEQFF. At the DNA level, the sequence is TGTGCCAGCAGCTTAAGCGGGGCTAGCTCCTACAATGAGCAGTTCTTC.